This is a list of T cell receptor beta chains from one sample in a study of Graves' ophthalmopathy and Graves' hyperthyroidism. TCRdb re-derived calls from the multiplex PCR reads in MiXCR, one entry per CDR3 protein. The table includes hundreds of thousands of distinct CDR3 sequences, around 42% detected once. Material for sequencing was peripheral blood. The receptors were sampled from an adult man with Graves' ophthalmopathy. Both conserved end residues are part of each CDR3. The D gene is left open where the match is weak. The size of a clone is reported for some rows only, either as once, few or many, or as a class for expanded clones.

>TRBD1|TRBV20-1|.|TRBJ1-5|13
TGCAGTGCCACACAGGGGGCCAGCAAGCCCCAGCATTTT
CSATQGASKPQHF
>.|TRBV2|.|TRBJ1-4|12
TGTGCCAGCAGCTTAGGAGGGGGAAAACTGTTTTTT
CASSLGGGKLFF
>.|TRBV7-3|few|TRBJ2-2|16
TGTGCCAGCAGTCCTAGGTCGGCAGGGACCACCGGGGAGCTGTTTTTT
CASSPRSAGTTGELFF
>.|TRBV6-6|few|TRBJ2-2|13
TGTGCCAGCAGCTCCTACGCCACCGGGGAGCTGTTTTTT
CASSSYATGELFF
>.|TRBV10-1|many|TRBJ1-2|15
TGCGCCAGCAGTGGTTCAAGAACAGGACAGTATGGCTACACCTTC
CASSGSRTGQYGYTF
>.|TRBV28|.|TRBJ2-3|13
TGTGCCAGTACGACGGGAACCACAGATACGCAGTATTTT
CASTTGTTDTQYF
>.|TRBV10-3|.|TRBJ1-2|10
TGTGCCAACCGGACTGATGGCTACACCTTC
CANRTDGYTF
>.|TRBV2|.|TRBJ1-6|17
TGTGCCAGCAGTTACTCGATCCGATCAGCCAATAATTCACCCCTCCACTTT
CASSYSIRSANNSPLHF
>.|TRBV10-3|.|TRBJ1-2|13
TGTGCCAGCAGTGCACAGGGCCACTATGGCTACACCTTC
CASSAQGHYGYTF
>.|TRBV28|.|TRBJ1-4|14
TGTGCCAGCAGTTTATGGGCATCCGGTGAAAAACTGTTTTTT
CASSLWASGEKLFF
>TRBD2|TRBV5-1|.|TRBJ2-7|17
TGCGCCAGCAGCTTGGGGTCTAGCGGGGGCCTAACCTACGAGCAGTACTTC
CASSLGSSGGLTYEQYF
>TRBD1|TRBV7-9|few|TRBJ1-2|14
TGTGCCAGCAGCCTCAGGACAGGGGGTGTTGGCTACACCTTC
CASSLRTGGVGYTF
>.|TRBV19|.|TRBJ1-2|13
TGTGCCAGTAGTTCCGTTTGGGGATATGGCTACACCTTC
CASSSVWGYGYTF
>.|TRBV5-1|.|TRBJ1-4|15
TGCGCCAGCAGCTTGGACGTGACGGTGAATGAAAAACTGTTTTTT
CASSLDVTVNEKLFF
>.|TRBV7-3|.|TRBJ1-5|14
TGTGCCAGCAGCTCCGAATATAGCAATCAGCCCCAGCATTTT
CASSSEYSNQPQHF
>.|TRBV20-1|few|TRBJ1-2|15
TGCAGTGCTAGAGATGGGACACACACGGCGGATGGCTACACCTTC
CSARDGTHTADGYTF
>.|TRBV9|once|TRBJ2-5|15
TGTGCCAGCAGCGTAGGAGGGGGGGGTTCAGAGACCCAGTACTTC
CASSVGGGGSETQYF
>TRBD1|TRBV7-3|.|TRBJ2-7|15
TGTGCCAGCACTAACGTCCACAGGGGGAAGGGCGAGCAGTACTTC
CASTNVHRGKGEQYF
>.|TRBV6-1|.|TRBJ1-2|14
TGTGCCAGCAGTGAAGTTGGAGGGGCGGATGGCTACACCTTC
CASSEVGGADGYTF
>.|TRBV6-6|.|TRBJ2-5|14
TGTGCCAGCAGTGAAGGGTCTCTGGGGGAGACCCAGTACTTC
CASSEGSLGETQYF
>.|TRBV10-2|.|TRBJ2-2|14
TGCGCCAGCAGTGGCAGGGTCGGCACCGGGGAGCTGTTTTTT
CASSGRVGTGELFF
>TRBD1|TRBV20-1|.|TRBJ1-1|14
TGCAGTGCTAGAGGACAGGGGGGGTACACTGAAGCTTTCTTT
CSARGQGGYTEAFF
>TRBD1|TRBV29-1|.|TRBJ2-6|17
TGCAGCGTTGGGGGACAGGGCAACACAGGTGGGGCCAACGTCCTGACTTTC
CSVGGQGNTGGANVLTF
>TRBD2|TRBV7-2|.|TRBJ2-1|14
TGTGCCAGCAGCGATAGCGGGGGGGGCAATGAGCAGTTCTTC
CASSDSGGGNEQFF
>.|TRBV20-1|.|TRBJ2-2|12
TGCAGTGCTAGCGGGCGGGGCGGGGAGCTGTTTTTT
CSASGRGGELFF
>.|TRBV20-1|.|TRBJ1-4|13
TGCAGTGCTACGGCGGGGGGAAATGAAAAACTGTTTTTT
CSATAGGNEKLFF
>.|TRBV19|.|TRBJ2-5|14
TGTGCCAGTAGCATACTGGACAGACTGGAGACCCAGTACTTC
CASSILDRLETQYF
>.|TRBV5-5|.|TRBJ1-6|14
TGTGCCGGCAGCTATACAGGGTTCAATTCACCCCTCCACTTT
CAGSYTGFNSPLHF
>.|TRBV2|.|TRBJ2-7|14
TGTGCCAGCGCAACGGAGGGGGGCGTGTACGAGCAGTACTTC
CASATEGGVYEQYF
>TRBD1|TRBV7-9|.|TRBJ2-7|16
TGTGCCAGCAGCAAAGTCGGGACAGCCACCCCCTACGAGCAGTACTTC
CASSKVGTATPYEQYF
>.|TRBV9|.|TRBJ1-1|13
TGTGCCAGCAGCCAACGAGCGAACACTGAAGCTTTCTTT
CASSQRANTEAFF
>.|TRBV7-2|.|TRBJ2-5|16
TGTGCCAGCAGCTTAGGGTCCGGGGTAGGGCAAGAGACCCAGTACTTC
CASSLGSGVGQETQYF
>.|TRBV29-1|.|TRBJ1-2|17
TGCAGCGTTGAAGACGGGCTCTCAAAAGGCGACACCTATGGCTACACCTTC
CSVEDGLSKGDTYGYTF